One and the same sample provided the 25 T cell receptor beta chains below, sequenced in a study of blood T cell repertoires in COVID-19. Produced via immunoSEQ multiplex PCR; TCRdb's table is partial and in-frame only. The table shows fewer than 200,000 clones, with under 85% occurring only once. Input material: peripheral blood. These receptors came from a woman in her 70s with COVID-19, enrolled during active disease.

This clone was recorded only once. The J gene is TRBJ2-3, the V gene TRBV28; 12 nucleotides line up with TRBD2. The ends lost 1 base at V and 6 bases at J; junction bases unmatched: 8. CDR3 length: 17 amino acids. The germline V gene encodes CDR1 MDHEN and CDR2 SYDVKM. CDR3 region: CASSLSASGRAWDTQYF. The CDR3 DNA is TGTGCCAGCAGTTTATCGGCTAGCGGGAGGGCCTGGGATACGCAGTATTTT. Combining the CDR3 with reference TRBV28 and TRBJ2-3 gives the whole variable domain DVKVTQSSRYLVKRTGEKVFLECVQDMDHENMFWYRQDPGLGLRLIYFSYDVKMKEKGDIPEGYSVSREKKERFSLILESASTNQTSMYLCASSLSASGRAWDTQYFGPGTRLTVL.

V is TRBV5-1 and J is TRBJ1-1, with 10 bases matching TRBD1. J gave up 4 bases and V 4 bases, and 7 bases lay outside the gene matches. The CDR3 is 15 residues long. Germline V gene data show CDR1 as SGHRS and CDR2 as YFSETQ. CDR3 sequence (DNA): TGCGCCAGCAGCCCCCATTGGACAGGGGGCACTGAAGCTTTCTTT. Encoded protein: CASSPHWTGGTEAFF.

The chain links TRBV19 to TRBJ1-4; 10 positions agree with TRBD1. The CDR3 covers 17 residues. From germline, CDR1 is LNHDA and CDR2 SQIVND (reference sequence). V lost 4 bases, J lost 8 bases, and 13 bases stayed unmatched. CDR3 loop: CASSTFGTGARSEKLFF. In nucleotides, the CDR3 is TGTGCCAGTAGTACCTTCGGGACAGGGGCGCGTTCGGAAAAACTGTTTTTT.

J is TRBJ2-3 and V is TRBV27, with D tentatively TRBD2 (5 bases). The CDR3 consists of 15 residues. V lost 6 bases, J lost 0 bases, and 13 bases lay in between. CDR1 MNHEY and CDR2 SMNVEV come from the germline V gene (reference sequence). CDR3 sequence reads: CASSGSRESTDTQYF. DNA for the CDR3: TGTGCCAGCAGCGGATCCCGGGAAAGCACAGATACGCAGTATTTT.

This sequence joins TRBV5-1 and TRBJ2-3; 8 nucleotides match TRBD2. This CDR3 has 17 amino acids. Germline V gene lookup returns CDR1 SGHRS and CDR2 YFSETQ. Germline trimming cut 0 bases from V and 0 bases from J; bases unmatched to any gene: 6. DNA for the CDR3: TGCGCCAGCAGCTTGGCCGGGGGGGCCGGTAGCACAGATACGCAGTATTTT. This sequence encodes CASSLAGGAGSTDTQYF.

V gene TRBV7-7 combines with J gene TRBJ1-2; D is possibly TRBD1 (6 bases). Germline lookup yields CDR1 SSHAT and CDR2 FNYEAQ (reference sequence). Trimming removed 1 base at V and 5 bases at J, with 20 bases between. The CDR3 sequence is 17 residues long. The CDR3 sequence is CASSLGRRGGRWYGYTF. In nucleotides, the CDR3 is TGTGCCAGCAGCTTAGGGCGCCGCGGGGGCCGTTGGTATGGCTACACCTTC.

The chain has TRBV30 and TRBJ1-4; unclear D gene. The CDR3 is 15 amino acids. CDR1 GTSNPN and CDR2 SVGIG come from the germline V gene (reference sequence). Trimming cost V 4 bases and J 0 bases, with 12 bases left between them. The CDR3 nucleotides are TGTGCCTGGACCCGGAGAGGTGCAACTAATGAAAAACTGTTTTTT. Translation gives CAWTRRGATNEKLFF.

The V call is TRBV7-2, the J call TRBJ2-1, with D unclear. CDR1 and CDR2 from the germline V gene are SGHTA and FQGNSA. V lost 5 bases and J 5 bases, leaving 7 bases between the germline ends. This CDR3 comprises 12 residues. The CDR3 here is CASSPFNNEQFF. In nucleotides, the CDR3 is TGTGCCAGCAGCCCGTTTAACAATGAGCAGTTCTTC.

This clone came up a few times. The V call is TRBV19, the J call TRBJ1-1, with D possibly TRBD1 on 6 matching bases. CDR3 length: 14 residues. V lost 6 bases, J lost 3 bases, and 14 bases lay in between. Germline CDR1 and CDR2: LNHDA and SQIVND (reference sequence). DNA for the CDR3: TGTGCCAGTAGGACCGGGGGGCTGCACACTGAAGCTTTCTTT. Translated, it gives CASRTGGLHTEAFF.

The V gene is TRBV5-6, the J gene TRBJ2-2; 7 bases agree with TRBD1. The germline gives CDR1 SGHDT, CDR2 YYEEEE. V was clipped by 5 bases and J by 5 bases; unmatched bases: 12. CDR3 size: 16 residues. The CDR3: CASSTIGTAETGELFF. The DNA of the CDR3 is TGTGCCAGCAGTACCATAGGGACAGCCGAGACCGGGGAGCTGTTTTTT.

This clone was seen just once. This chain links TRBV10-3 with TRBJ1-2; 8 bases align to TRBD1. Per germline, CDR1 ENHRY and CDR2 SYGVKD. There are 14 residues in the CDR3. Trimming removed 8 bases from V and 4 bases from J; junction bases left unmatched: 9. CDR3 sequence reads: CAIAGTGSSYGYTF. The CDR3 DNA reads as TGTGCCATCGCTGGGACAGGCAGTAGCTATGGCTACACCTTC.

This rearrangement joins TRBV30 to TRBJ2-2; perhaps TRBD2 as D (5 bases). V dropped 2 bases and J dropped 3 bases, with 10 bases sitting between them. Germline V gives CDR1 GTSNPN, CDR2 SVGIG (reference sequence). The CDR3 has 14 amino acids. In DNA, the CDR3 is TGTGCCTGGAGTAGAGGGTTGGACACCGGGGAGCTGTTTTTT. Residues: CAWSRGLDTGELFF.

V is TRBV3-1 (or the pseudogene TRBV3-2) and J is TRBJ2-7; D is perhaps TRBD1 (6 bases). CDR1 is LGHDT and CDR2 is YNNKEL in the germline V gene (reference sequence). The V gene lost 2 bases and the J gene lost 4 bases, with 12 bases spanning the gap. The CDR3 is 14 amino acids. The CDR3 loop reads CASSQLTGLYEQYF. The DNA of the CDR3 is TGTGCCAGCAGCCAACTAACAGGGTTGTACGAGCAGTACTTC.

This rearrangement joins TRBV5-1 to TRBJ2-2; 7 bases are a match to TRBD1. Germline trimming cut 0 bases from V and 4 bases from J; bases unmatched to any gene: 12. The length of the CDR3 is 18 residues. Germline V gene lookup returns CDR1 SGHRS and CDR2 YFSETQ. CDR3 coding DNA: TGCGCCAGCAGCTTGGTGGCCAGAACCAGGGGGTCCACCGGGGAGCTGTTTTTT. Translating it yields CASSLVARTRGSTGELFF.

The rearrangement joins TRBV6-2 or TRBV6-3 to TRBJ2-1; TRBD2 is a possible D gene (6 bases). The V gene lost 5 bases and the J gene lost 8 bases, with 22 bases spanning the gap. The CDR3 length is 16 residues. Germline V gene lookup returns CDR1 MNHEY and CDR2 SVGEGT. CDR3 sequence (DNA): TGTGCCAGCAGTGATGGGAGGCTAGCCCTGGGAGATGAGCAGTTCTTC. Residues: CASSDGRLALGDEQFF.

The chain uses TRBV29-1 and TRBJ2-5, with a tentative D call TRBD1 (6 bases). The V gene lost 7 bases and the J gene lost 3 bases, with 9 bases spanning the gap. The germline V gene encodes CDR1 SQVTM and CDR2 ANQGSEA. CDR3 length: 11 amino acids. In nucleotides, the CDR3 is TGCAGCGCTGGACAGAAAGAGACCCAGTACTTC. It is translated as CSAGQKETQYF. The whole variable domain, remainder taken from reference TRBV29-1 and TRBJ2-5, is SAVISQKPSRDICQRGTSLTIQCQVDSQVTMMFWYRQQPGQSLTLIATANQGSEATYESGFVIDKFPISRPNLTFSTLTVSNMSPEDSSIYLCSAGQKETQYFGPGTRLLVL.

The gene calls are TRBV9 and TRBJ2-3, with TRBD2 matching over 10 bases. This CDR3 has 17 residues. Looked up from germline, CDR1 is SGDLS and CDR2 is YYNGEE. V was pared by 0 bases and J by 4 bases, with 8 bases of the junction left unmatched. The CDR3 reads CASSVGPGTSAADTQYF. DNA for the CDR3: TGTGCCAGCAGCGTAGGTCCCGGGACTAGCGCCGCAGATACGCAGTATTTT. Complete variable domain (other parts from reference TRBV9 and TRBJ2-3): DSGVTQTPKHLITATGQRVTLRCSPRSGDLSVYWYQQSLDQGLQFLIQYYNGEERAKGNILERFSAQQFPDLHSELNLSSLELGDSALYFCASSVGPGTSAADTQYFGPGTRLTVL.

V and J are TRBV10-3 and TRBJ2-2, with 9 bases lining up with TRBD2. The CDR3 loop spans 13 amino acids. J lost 8 bases, V lost 8 bases, and 6 bases had no gene match. CDR1 ENHRY and CDR2 SYGVKD come from the germline V gene. The CDR3: CAIGAGGPGELFF. CDR3 DNA: TGTGCCATCGGGGCGGGAGGGCCTGGGGAGCTGTTTTTT.

The V call is TRBV7-2, the J call TRBJ2-1; TRBD2 matches 7 bases. Germline V gene sequence: CDR1 SGHTA, CDR2 FQGNSA. V was pared by 0 bases and J by 5 bases, with 4 bases of the junction left unmatched. The CDR3 has 15 residues. The CDR3 bases are TGTGCCAGCAGCTTAGCGGGAGGGTGGAACAATGAGCAGTTCTTC. This codes for CASSLAGGWNNEQFF.

V and J are TRBV7-2 and TRBJ2-3; 12 positions match TRBD2. Germline trimming cut 6 bases from V and 6 bases from J; bases unmatched to any gene: 4. Germline V lookup: CDR1 SGHTA, CDR2 FQGNSA. This CDR3 region has 14 residues. The CDR3 reads CASRQGTSGDTQYF. CDR3 bases: TGTGCCAGCAGACAAGGGACTAGCGGGGATACGCAGTATTTT.

The rearrangement uses TRBV29-1 and TRBJ2-1; 7 nucleotides agree with TRBD1. V was pared by 3 bases and J by 12 bases, with 14 bases of the junction left unmatched. The CDR3 loop spans 14 amino acids. Per the germline V gene, CDR1 is SQVTM and CDR2 is ANQGSEA. The CDR3 DNA sequence: TGCAGCGTTGATTCCTCGGAGCAGGGGGTTGGGCAGTTCTTC. Translation gives CSVDSSEQGVGQFF.

The CDR3 coding sequence is TGTGCCAGTGGGGACAGGGGAACCGGGGAGCTGTTTTTT. It is translated as CASGDRGTGELFF. This sequence joins TRBV19 and TRBJ2-2; 10 positions agree with TRBD1. This CDR3 region has 13 residues. Germline CDR1 LNHDA, CDR2 SQIVND (reference sequence). V lost 8 bases and J lost 5; bases outside the gene matches: 2. The entire variable domain, with the rest obtained from reference TRBV19 and TRBJ2-2, is as follows: DGGITQSPKYLFRKEGQNVTLSCEQNLNHDAMYWYRQDPGQGLRLIYYSQIVNDFQKGDIAEGYSVSREKKESFPLTVTSAQKNPTAFYLCASGDRGTGELFFGEGSRLTVL.

The chain uses TRBV29-1 and TRBJ2-3; D gene ambiguous. Trimming cost V 0 bases and J 0 bases, with 7 bases left between them. CDR1 and CDR2 from the germline V gene are SQVTM and ANQGSEA. This CDR3 spans 14 amino acids. CDR3 in amino acids: CSVEESTSTDTQYF. The CDR3 coding sequence is TGCAGCGTTGAAGAAAGCACTAGCACAGATACGCAGTATTTT.

This sequence joins TRBV9 and TRBJ1-6; no definite D call. CDR1 and CDR2 from the germline V gene are SGDLS and YYNGEE. Trimming cost V 0 bases and J 10 bases, with 11 bases left between them. The CDR3 extends over 14 amino acids. The CDR3 bases are TGTGCCAGCAGCGTAGTCCCCGACACATCACCCCTCCACTTT. It is translated as CASSVVPDTSPLHF.

About this clone: Germline and junction disagree at one end, which may indicate a read error. The chain combines TRBV3-1 (or the pseudogene TRBV3-2) with TRBJ2-2; 10 positions match TRBD1. From germline, CDR1 is LGHDT and CDR2 YNNKEL (reference sequence). CDR3 length: 17 amino acids. Here the CDR3 reads CASRHDRGLRNAGELFF. CDR3 nucleotide sequence: TGTGCCAGCAGACACGACAGGGGGCTTCGGAACGCCGGGGAGCTGTTTTTT.